These T cell receptor beta chains were read from a single sample in a study of cytomegalovirus exposure and HLA in healthy donors. Sequencing was performed with immunoSEQ multiplex PCR; in TCRdb, only in-frame clones are kept and a portion is missing. There are 120,000 or so clones in the sample; 81% occur only once, and approximately 4% lies in the top ten. Material: PBMCs. The receptors come from a young man in good health and CMV-seropositive. The CDR3 runs from the conserved cysteine through the conserved F or W. The order of the fields is clone size, V gene, J gene, D gene, CDR3 DNA, CDR3 protein. The D gene is left open where the match is weak. Clone sizes are given selectively: once, few, many, or a class where the clone is expanded.

.	TRBV19	TRBJ2-2	TRBD1	TGTGCCAGTAGTATCCCTCCCTGGGGACAGGTGAACACCGGGGAGCTGTTTTTT	CASSIPPWGQVNTGELFF
few	TRBV10-3	TRBJ1-1	.	TGTGCCATCAGGGCCGGGACAAAGAACACTGAAGCTTTCTTT	CAIRAGTKNTEAFF
.	TRBV19	TRBJ2-7	.	TGTGCCAGTAGTCCCGGGAACAAGTACGAGCAGTACTTC	CASSPGNKYEQYF
.	TRBV5-4	TRBJ2-2	.	TGTGCCAGCAGGGGCTCTACCGGGGAGCTGTTTTTT	CASRGSTGELFF
.	TRBV10-1	TRBJ2-1	TRBD2	TGCGCCAGCAGTGAGACCGCTAGCGGGCATGAGCAGTTCTTC	CASSETASGHEQFF
.	TRBV4-1	TRBJ1-2	.	TGCGCCAGCAGCCAAGTCGACACCCCCTACACCTTC	CASSQVDTPYTF
.	TRBV11-2	TRBJ2-7	TRBD1	TGTGCCAGCAGCCAGTTAAGGGACAGAACTTACGAGCAGTACTTC	CASSQLRDRTYEQYF
.	TRBV5-4	TRBJ1-2	.	TGTGCCAGCAGCTTGGATTCTTATGGCTACACCTTC	CASSLDSYGYTF
.	TRBV9	TRBJ1-6	.	TGTGCCAGCAGCGCTTTGGGCACAGGCTATAATTCACCCCTCCACTTT	CASSALGTGYNSPLHF
.	TRBV29-1	TRBJ2-7	.	TGCAGCGTTCTTACGGCAGAGGCCTACGAGCAGTACTTC	CSVLTAEAYEQYF
once	TRBV18	TRBJ1-4	TRBD1	TGTGCCAGCTCGCCCGACAGGGCAGATCGTGAAAAACTGTTTTTT	CASSPDRADREKLFF
.	TRBV10-2	TRBJ2-7	TRBD2	TGCGCCAGCAGTGAGGCTATAGCGGGGGGCCCCTACGAGCAGTACTTC	CASSEAIAGGPYEQYF
once	TRBV11-2	TRBJ1-1	.	TGTGCCAGCAGCCTAGCCGGTTCGGCTTTCTTT	CASSLAGSAFF
.	TRBV6-1	TRBJ2-1	TRBD2	TGTGCCAGCAGTGAAGATGCTGCGGGGGTGGATGAGCAGTTCTTC	CASSEDAAGVDEQFF
.	TRBV7-2	TRBJ2-7	.	TGTGCCAGCAGCTTAGCCGGAGCCTACGAGCAGTACTTC	CASSLAGAYEQYF
.	TRBV7-9	TRBJ2-7	.	TGTGCCAGCAGCTCAGCAGGACAGTACTCCTACGAGCAGTACTTC	CASSSAGQYSYEQYF
.	TRBV18	TRBJ2-3	TRBD2	TGTGCCAGCTCACTCATAGCGGGAACAGATACGCAGTATTTT	CASSLIAGTDTQYF
.	TRBV9	TRBJ2-1	TRBD2	TGTGCCAGCAGCCCTACTAGCGGGGGCTACAATGAGCAGTTCTTC	CASSPTSGGYNEQFF
.	TRBV19	TRBJ1-2	TRBD1	TGTGCCAGTAGTATAAGCCTGGGACAGAGCTACTACACCTTC	CASSISLGQSYYTF
.	TRBV30	TRBJ1-6	.	TGTGCCTGGACTAAAATGGGGCAGGGAAATTCACCCCTCCACTTT	CAWTKMGQGNSPLHF
.	TRBV30	TRBJ2-5	TRBD1	TGTGCCTGGAGCCGCCCGACAGGGGGCCCGGAGACCCAGTACTTC	CAWSRPTGGPETQYF
few	TRBV5-6	TRBJ2-5	TRBD1	TGTGCCAGCAGCTTAGTCGGGCAGGGGGCTGAGACCCAGTACTTC	CASSLVGQGAETQYF
.	TRBV9	TRBJ1-2	.	TGTGCCAGCAGCATACAATGGGGGGGCAACGAGTATGGCTACACCTTC	CASSIQWGGNEYGYTF
once	TRBV5-5	TRBJ2-3	.	TGTGCCAGCAGCTTGGAGCTAGCACTGACAGATACGCAGTATTTT	CASSLELALTDTQYF
.	TRBV6-5	TRBJ1-2	TRBD1	TGTGCCAGCAGTTACCGGACAGGGGGTGGCTACACCTTC	CASSYRTGGGYTF
.	TRBV6-6	TRBJ2-6	.	TGTGCCAGCAGCTATTATAGCCCTGGGGCCAACGTCCTGACTTTC	CASSYYSPGANVLTF
.	TRBV6-5	TRBJ2-7	TRBD1	TGTGCCAGCAGTAGGGCAGGGGGTTACGAGCAGTACTTC	CASSRAGGYEQYF
.	TRBV5-6	TRBJ1-6	.	TGTGCCAGCAGCTTGTCTCCCCCCAGGGGCCTTGTTAAAAATTCACCCCTCCACTTT	CASSLSPPRGLVKNSPLHF
.	TRBV7-9	TRBJ2-2	TRBD1	TGTGCCAGCAGTCGACAGGGGGGGACCGGGGAGCTGTTTTTT	CASSRQGGTGELFF
.	TRBV4-3	TRBJ1-1	TRBD1	TGCGCCAGCAGCCAAGCCCCCACGGGACAGCGGGTGGGAAGAATGAACACTGAAGCTTTCTTT	CASSQAPTGQRVGRMNTEAFF
.	TRBV10-2	TRBJ2-3	TRBD1	TGCGCCAGCAGTGGACAGGGGTACACAGATACGCAGTATTTT	CASSGQGYTDTQYF
.	TRBV6-1	TRBJ1-5	TRBD1	TGTGCCAGCAGTGAAGCGACAGGGAGATTGGAGCTGGGTCAGCCCCAGCATTTT	CASSEATGRLELGQPQHF
.	TRBV30	TRBJ1-1	TRBD1	TGTGCCTGGAGTCCTGGACAGGGTGATACTGAAGCTTTCTTT	CAWSPGQGDTEAFF
.	TRBV5-3	TRBJ2-3	TRBD2	TGTGCCAGAAGGCCACCGGGACTACAAATTACCAGCACAGATACGCAGTATTTT	CARRPPGLQITSTDTQYF
.	TRBV7-2	TRBJ2-5	.	TGTGCCAGCAGCTTAGACGGTTGGGACAACAAAAAGACCCAGTACTTC	CASSLDGWDNKKTQYF
.	TRBV19	TRBJ2-1	.	TGTGCCAATAGTATTGACATCTACAATGAGCAGTTCTTC	CANSIDIYNEQFF
.	TRBV19	TRBJ2-1	.	TGTGCCAGTAGTATAGGAACCGGGGACATCAATGAGCAGTTCTTC	CASSIGTGDINEQFF
.	TRBV19	TRBJ1-2	.	TGTGCCAGTAGTGACAACCGGAGGGGTGGCTACACCTTC	CASSDNRRGGYTF
.	TRBV12-5	TRBJ2-5	TRBD2	TGTGCTAGTCGACCGGGACTAGCGGGGGGTTTGGGAGAGACCCAGTACTTC	CASRPGLAGGLGETQYF
.	TRBV9	TRBJ2-3	.	TGTGCCAGCGGGACCCGGGACTTTAGCACAGATACGCAGTATTTT	CASGTRDFSTDTQYF
.	TRBV30	TRBJ1-1	.	TGTGCCTGGAGTGTAAACGGCCGGGGAGCTTTCTTT	CAWSVNGRGAFF
.	TRBV29-1	TRBJ1-4	.	TGCAGCGTTGCAGGGGCTCTTGGTGAAAAACTGTTTTTT	CSVAGALGEKLFF
.	TRBV4-2	TRBJ2-3	.	TGTGCCAGCAGCCCCGCAAGCCCGTCTAGCACAGATACGCAGTATTTT	CASSPASPSSTDTQYF
.	TRBV21-1	TRBJ2-3	.	TGTGCCAGCAGCAAATCCGGGACAGAGGACACAGATACGCAGTATTTT	CASSKSGTEDTDTQYF